Below, one T cell receptor beta chain is given with its context. The data belong to a study of glioma-infiltrating T cells after dendritic cell vaccination. Clones were read by immunoSEQ multiplex PCR, and TCRdb kept only the in-frame ones, dropping some. The sample includes about 90,000 clones, 85% to 90% of them seen just once. CDR3 length: 13 amino acids. Germline V gene lookup returns CDR1 LNHDA and CDR2 SQIVND (reference sequence). Deletions cut 4 bases from V and 0 bases from J, with 7 bases between. The rearrangement links TRBV19 to TRBJ2-7, with a tentative D call TRBD2 (5 bases). This specimen was blood, taken before dendritic cell vaccination. This receptor was taken from a human donor with glioblastoma. CDR3 nucleotides: TGTGCCAGTAGTAAGGAGGACTCCTACGAGCAGTACTTC. Translated, it gives CASSKEDSYEQYF.